What follows are 23 T cell receptor beta chains derived from one specimen sequenced in a study of blood T cell repertoires in COVID-19. The assay was immunoSEQ multiplex PCR, and TCRdb's table has in-frame clones only and misses some. The sample has 150,000 to 200,000 clones, around nine tenths seen once. Sequenced input: peripheral blood. These receptors originate from a man aged 45-65 years with acute or convalescent COVID-19.

Only one count was recorded for this clone. CDR3 in DNA: TGTGCCAGCAGCAATTCACGACAGGGGGCAAATGAGCAGTTCTTC. The encoded protein is CASSNSRQGANEQFF. The chain joins TRBV7-9 to TRBJ2-1; TRBD1 agrees at 10 bases. The CDR3 length is 15 residues. The junction had 8 bases not matched to a gene; V was cut back by 5 bases and J by 7 bases. Per germline, CDR1 SEHNR and CDR2 FQNEAQ (reference sequence).

The chain employs TRBV30 and TRBJ1-6; TRBD1 matches 8 bases. Germline lookup yields CDR1 GTSNPN and CDR2 SVGIG (reference sequence). After removal of 5 bases from V and 7 bases from J, the junction contained 7 bases not matched to a gene. The CDR3 runs to 14 residues. CDR3 residues: CAWRQGQGNSPLHF. The CDR3 DNA reads as TGTGCCTGGCGACAGGGGCAGGGGAATTCACCCCTCCACTTT.

The chain employs TRBV27 and TRBJ2-5; 8 positions agree with TRBD1. CDR3 length equals 14 residues. Trimming at V came to 4 bases and at J to 5 bases, leaving 6 bases not matched to a gene. Germline CDR1 MNHEY, CDR2 SMNVEV (reference sequence). CDR3 DNA sequence: TGTGCCAGCAGTTCCTACGGACAGGGTGAGACCCAGTACTTC. Its translation is CASSSYGQGETQYF.

Only one count was recorded for this clone. V and J are TRBV11-2 and TRBJ2-7, with 10 bases fitting TRBD1. The germline V gene has CDR1 SGHAT and CDR2 FQNNGV. With 1 base clipped from V and 3 bases from J, the junction kept 3 bases outside the gene matches. This CDR3 is 15 amino acids long. As DNA, the CDR3 is TGTGCCAGCAGCTTAGCTGGGACAGGGGTCTACGAGCAGTACTTC. This sequence encodes CASSLAGTGVYEQYF.

The genes are TRBV27 and TRBJ1-4, with D uncertain. This CDR3 comprises 15 residues. V gave up 5 bases and J gave up 4 bases, with 14 bases separating them. Germline-derived CDR1 and CDR2 are MNHEY and SMNVEV (reference sequence). CDR3 DNA: TGTGCCAGCAGTCCCTACCCACAGCTTAATGAAAAACTGTTTTTT. Encoded protein: CASSPYPQLNEKLFF.

The genes are TRBV6-2 or TRBV6-3 and TRBJ2-5; D is ambiguous. Trimming cost V 4 bases and J 2 bases, with 8 bases left between them. The CDR3 runs to 13 residues. Germline V gives CDR1 MNHEY, CDR2 SVGEGT. The CDR3 nucleotides read TGTGCCAGCAGTTTGGGCCGGCAAGAGACCCAGTACTTC. It translates to CASSLGRQETQYF.

This sequence joins TRBV5-1 and TRBJ2-6, with 7 bases fitting TRBD1. With 4 bases clipped from V and 4 bases from J, the junction kept 11 bases outside the gene matches. Germline lookup yields CDR1 SGHRS and CDR2 YFSETQ. CDR3 length equals 17 residues. The CDR3 nucleotides read TGCGCCAGCAGCGGTCCGGGACAGAGGTTGGGGGCCAACGTCCTGACTTTC. Amino acid sequence: CASSGPGQRLGANVLTF.

With regard to this clone: Other DNA sequences in the sample encode the same CDR3. The chain carries TRBV29-1 and TRBJ2-2, with a tentative D call TRBD2 (6 bases). The germline V and J ends were trimmed by 4 bases and 1 base, with 10 bases remaining between them. The CDR3 contains 14 residues. Germline CDR1 SQVTM, CDR2 ANQGSEA. DNA of the CDR3: TGCAGCGTTGTCTCGCGGGGGAACACCGGGGAGCTGTTTTTT. Its protein is CSVVSRGNTGELFF.

The chain links TRBV27 to TRBJ2-3; maybe TRBD2 (5 bases). Between the trimmed V and J ends, which lost 5 bases and 2 bases, there was a span of 20 bases. The CDR3 is 17 residues long. Germline V gene lookup returns CDR1 MNHEY and CDR2 SMNVEV (reference sequence). The CDR3 region is CASSTTPRKRNTDTQYF. The CDR3 DNA reads TGTGCCAGCAGTACCACCCCTCGGAAGCGGAACACAGATACGCAGTATTTT.

The chain employs TRBV28 and TRBJ1-5; the D gene is possibly TRBD1 (5 bases). There are 13 residues in the CDR3. Germline CDR1 MDHEN, CDR2 SYDVKM. The ends were cut back, 6 bases at V and 5 bases at J, with 11 bases in the middle. CDR3 sequence reads: CASRPDSYQPQHF. Written as DNA, the CDR3 is TGTGCCAGCAGACCCGACAGCTATCAGCCCCAGCATTTT.

The rearrangement links TRBV6-1 to TRBJ2-1; 7 nucleotides line up with TRBD1. Trimming removed 3 bases from V and 1 base from J; junction bases left unmatched: 6. The CDR3 has 16 amino acids. The V gene's germline CDR1 is MNHNS and CDR2 SASEGT. The CDR3 nucleotides read TGTGCCAGCAGTGACCGGACAGGAAGGTCCTACAATGAGCAGTTCTTC. This gives the protein CASSDRTGRSYNEQFF.

This clone was found once. This chain connects TRBV25-1 to TRBJ2-2; perhaps TRBD1 as D (6 bases). Germline CDR1 and CDR2: MGHDK and SYGVNS. The CDR3 is made up of 15 amino acids. V was pared by 3 bases and J by 7 bases, with 15 bases between. Here the CDR3 DNA reads TGTGCCAGCAGTGATACAGGGAGTTCGGTCGGGGAGCTGTTTTTT. Translated: CASSDTGSSVGELFF.

This chain joins TRBV6-5 and TRBJ1-1; D remains ambiguous. Trimming shortened V by 8 bases and J by 1 base, and 14 bases separated the two germline ends. CDR1 MNHEY and CDR2 SVGAGI come from the germline V gene. The CDR3 spans 14 residues. The CDR3 bases are TGTGCCAGCCTACGTCTACTTGGGAACACTGAAGCTTTCTTT. Its protein product is CASLRLLGNTEAFF.

The chain recombines TRBV5-1 with TRBJ2-2; 9 bases map to TRBD2. Germline assignment: CDR1 SGHRS and CDR2 YFSETQ. The CDR3 contains 17 residues. Trimming removed 3 bases from V and 4 bases from J; junction bases left unmatched: 10. The CDR3 DNA sequence: TGCGCCAGCAGCTCGGCTCCAGCGGGAGGCAGCACCGGGGAGCTGTTTTTT. It translates to CASSSAPAGGSTGELFF.

This rearrangement joins TRBV12-3 or TRBV12-4 to TRBJ2-5, with 9 bases lining up with TRBD2. Germline trimming cut 8 bases from V and 3 bases from J; bases unmatched to any gene: 1. The CDR3 length is 12 residues. CDR3 residues: CASRLAEETQYF. The CDR3 DNA reads as TGTGCCAGCCGACTAGCGGAAGAGACCCAGTACTTC.

This rearrangement joins TRBV5-5 to TRBJ2-6, with D perhaps TRBD2 (5 bases). The CDR3 runs 16 residues. Germline V gives CDR1 SGHKS, CDR2 YYEKEE (reference sequence). The V gene lost 4 bases and the J gene lost 1 base, with 12 bases spanning the gap. In nucleotides, the CDR3 is TGTGCCAGCAGCGAGCCGGGGAGATCTGGGGCCAACGTCCTGACTTTC. This sequence encodes CASSEPGRSGANVLTF.

The chain links TRBV7-9 to TRBJ2-7; perhaps TRBD1 as D (6 bases). Germline CDR1 reads SEHNR; CDR2 reads FQNEAQ (reference sequence). The CDR3 has 15 amino acids. Trimming shortened V by 6 bases and J by 2 bases, and 17 bases separated the two germline ends. The CDR3 reads CASSSSTGITYEQYF. As DNA, the CDR3 is TGTGCCAGCAGTTCGTCGACAGGAATTACCTACGAGCAGTACTTC.

The chain carries TRBV10-1 and TRBJ1-2; 8 positions match TRBD1. V shed 8 bases, J shed 3 bases, and the junction held 8 bases outside the gene matches. The CDR3 covers 14 residues. Germline CDR1 WNHNN, CDR2 SYGVQD (reference sequence). The CDR3 region has the DNA TGCGCCAGCCCAAGGACAGGGCTAGACTATGGCTACACCTTC. Translating gives CASPRTGLDYGYTF.

The genes are TRBV30 and TRBJ1-1, with 7 bases identical to TRBD1. Germline V gives CDR1 GTSNPN, CDR2 SVGIG (reference sequence). With 4 bases clipped from V and 2 bases from J, the junction kept 7 bases outside the gene matches. The CDR3 covers 14 residues. The CDR3 bases are TGTGCCTGGAAGTCAGGGGGGTTTAACACTGAAGCTTTCTTT. Encoded protein: CAWKSGGFNTEAFF.

This clone occurred a few times. J is TRBJ2-5 and V is TRBV6-2 or TRBV6-3, with 7 positions matching TRBD2. CDR1 and CDR2 (germline): MNHEY, SVGEGT. The CDR3 runs 14 residues. The trim removed 2 bases at V and 9 bases at J, leaving 9 bases unmatched. The CDR3 region has the DNA TGTGCCAGCAGTTACCGCGGACTAGGGATGTCCCAGTACTTC. Residues: CASSYRGLGMSQYF.

The rearrangement joins TRBV24-1 to TRBJ2-5; a possible D gene is TRBD1 (5 bases). Germline-derived CDR1 and CDR2 are KGHDR and SFDVKD. V gave up 3 bases and J gave up 7 bases, with 17 bases separating them. There are 15 residues in the CDR3. The CDR3 DNA follows: TGTGCCACCAGTGATACCCAGCAGGGTACGGCGACCCAGTACTTC. It encodes CATSDTQQGTATQYF.

This chain joins TRBV27 and TRBJ2-1, with 8 bases identical to TRBD2. Germline CDR1 and CDR2: MNHEY and SMNVEV (reference sequence). The CDR3 loop spans 15 amino acids. The J segment lost 6 bases and the V segment lost 5 bases, leaving 9 bases of the junction unmatched. The CDR3 region has the DNA TGTGCCAGCAGTCGTTTGTCGGGGGGGATCAATGAGCAGTTCTTC. It codes for CASSRLSGGINEQFF.

The V and J genes are TRBV10-2 and TRBJ2-6; TRBD1 is a possible D gene (5 bases). CDR3 length: 15 amino acids. Trimming removed 2 bases at V and 0 bases at J, with 5 bases between. The germline gives CDR1 WSHSY, CDR2 SAAADI. The CDR3 region has the DNA TGCGCCAGCAGTGAGCAGGGCTCTGGGGCCAACGTCCTGACTTTC. The encoded protein is CASSEQGSGANVLTF.